A selection of T cell receptor beta chains follows, all from one sample in a study of regulatory T cells in long-lasting Graves disease. TCRdb reprocessed the multiplex PCR reads with MiXCR, giving one entry per CDR3 protein. Counted here are about 470,000 distinct CDR3 sequences, less than 25% occurring once; the ten biggest clones make up 6.5% to 10%. Sequenced here: peripheral blood mononuclear cells (PBMCs), sampled when the disease was refractory, from a patient treated with antithyroid drugs. Receptors originate from a female donor with Graves disease. Both conserved end residues are part of each CDR3. The order of the fields is CDR3 protein, J gene, V gene, D gene, clone size. A D gene is named only where the DNA matches it firmly. Where a row states a size, it is once, few, many or the class of an expanded clone; other rows omit it.

CDR3aa: CASSSYRGHYGYTF
j_gene: TRBJ1-2
v_gene: TRBV12-3/TRBV12-4
d_gene: TRBD1
abundance: many

CDR3aa: CSAKLESSYEQYF
j_gene: TRBJ2-7
v_gene: TRBV20-1
d_gene: NA
abundance: NA

CDR3aa: CASSLGGGAKFGELFF
j_gene: TRBJ2-2
v_gene: TRBV27
d_gene: TRBD2
abundance: few

CDR3aa: CASSLRGLGQPQHF
j_gene: TRBJ1-5
v_gene: TRBV5-8
d_gene: TRBD1
abundance: few

CDR3aa: CASSTGQSTAFF
j_gene: TRBJ1-1
v_gene: TRBV6-1
d_gene: NA
abundance: NA

CDR3aa: CASSQDEAGWTDTQYF
j_gene: TRBJ2-3
v_gene: TRBV3-1
d_gene: NA
abundance: NA

CDR3aa: CSARVIITGPKTQYF
j_gene: TRBJ2-5
v_gene: TRBV20-1
d_gene: NA
abundance: few

CDR3aa: CASSLRGGGRETQYF
j_gene: TRBJ2-5
v_gene: TRBV11-2
d_gene: NA
abundance: many

CDR3aa: CASSLGGWGSDEQYF
j_gene: TRBJ2-7
v_gene: TRBV19
d_gene: NA
abundance: many

CDR3aa: CSALSERIDQPQHF
j_gene: TRBJ1-5
v_gene: TRBV20-1
d_gene: NA
abundance: NA

CDR3aa: CAHRNADTYEQYF
j_gene: TRBJ2-7
v_gene: TRBV11-2
d_gene: NA
abundance: few

CDR3aa: CASSILQGAGANVLTF
j_gene: TRBJ2-6
v_gene: TRBV19
d_gene: TRBD1
abundance: NA

CDR3aa: CASSLDSQGAQYF
j_gene: TRBJ2-5
v_gene: TRBV12-3/TRBV12-4
d_gene: NA
abundance: many

CDR3aa: CASSDRVSTHYEQYF
j_gene: TRBJ2-7
v_gene: TRBV2
d_gene: TRBD1
abundance: many

CDR3aa: CASSSQYYEQYF
j_gene: TRBJ2-7
v_gene: TRBV11-2
d_gene: NA
abundance: many

CDR3aa: CASSSGLNSYEQYF
j_gene: TRBJ2-7
v_gene: TRBV7-9
d_gene: NA
abundance: few

CDR3aa: CASSRDRGNSPLHF
j_gene: TRBJ1-6
v_gene: TRBV6-1
d_gene: TRBD1
abundance: many

CDR3aa: CASSLERFYGYTF
j_gene: TRBJ1-2
v_gene: TRBV7-2
d_gene: NA
abundance: NA

CDR3aa: CSVEKGASYEQYF
j_gene: TRBJ2-7
v_gene: TRBV29-1
d_gene: TRBD1
abundance: many

CDR3aa: CASSLGQAGNTEAFF
j_gene: TRBJ1-1
v_gene: TRBV5-6
d_gene: TRBD1
abundance: many